This T cell receptor beta chain stems from a study of preoperative IRX-2 immunotherapy in early breast cancer. V lost 11 bases, J lost 7 bases, and 23 bases lay in between. This CDR3 contains 14 residues. Germline V gene lookup returns CDR1 MDHEN and CDR2 SYDVKM. Using immunoSEQ multiplex PCR, the repertoire was profiled, and TCRdb retains in-frame clones only, with some absent. The sample yields several hundred clones, 80% to 85% seen once. The treatment was: preoperative locoregional IRX-2 cytokine immunotherapy. This phase Ib study tested locoregional IRX-2 cytokine immunotherapy given before surgery.

The V call is TRBV28, the J call TRBJ1-1, with TRBD1 as a possible D gene (5 bases). The TCR was taken from a human donor with breast cancer. The sequencing here drew on tumor tissue, taken before IRX-2 immunotherapy. The CDR3 loop reads CAARIRGIPGEAFF. CDR3 in DNA: TGTGCCGCTCGAATTAGGGGCATACCGGGTGAAGCTTTCTTT.